The sequence of this TCR beta chain was determined in a study of shared clonotypes between healthy human individuals. Study overall: Every donor yielded three CD4 naive, three CD4 memory, two CD8 naive and one CD8 memory plate.

Trimming removed 2 bases at V and 4 bases at J, with 9 bases between. Germline assignment: CDR1 SGHRS and CDR2 YFSETQ. CDR3 size: 14 residues. Only in-frame clones appear in the TCRdb table, and some are missing; sequencing was by immunoSEQ multiplex PCR. Here the sample spans 1,500,000 or so clones, about 98.5% being singletons. This chain connects TRBV5-1 to TRBJ2-2; D call uncertain. The TCR sequence derives from a man aged 30 to 39 in good health. Material: naive CD4+ T cells sorted from blood. Stated subset: CD45RA+ positively selected. The CDR3 sequence: CASSFGWGTGELFF. Here the CDR3 DNA reads TGCGCCAGCAGCTTCGGGTGGGGCACCGGGGAGCTGTTTTTT. The whole variable domain, remainder taken from reference TRBV5-1 and TRBJ2-2, is KAGVTQTPRYLIKTRGQQVTLSCSPISGHRSVSWYQQTPGQGLQFLFEYFSETQRNKGNFPGRFSGRQFSNSRSEMNVSTLELGDSALYLCASSFGWGTGELFFGEGSRLTVL.